The 11 T cell receptor beta chains below were found in one sample sequenced in a study of T cells in Graves' hyperthyroidism and ophthalmopathy. Amplified TCR beta CDR3 regions derived from RNA transcripts. HTBI primers were the set used in a first-round RT-PCR of the TCR CDR3. TCRdb redid the calling of the multiplex PCR reads with MiXCR, one entry per CDR3 protein. The sample contains about 840,000 distinct CDR3 sequences, roughly 40% of which appear only once. Sequencing input: blood. The receptors come from a man aged 18 to 35 with Graves' hyperthyroidism.

The rearrangement uses TRBV20-1 and TRBJ2-7; 9 bases fit TRBD2. Unmatched junction bases numbered 7, after V lost 3 bases and J lost 1 base. CDR3 length: 15 amino acids. Germline-derived CDR1 and CDR2 are DFQATT and SNEGSKA (reference sequence). The CDR3 region is CSASVGLAGSYEQYF. Here the CDR3 DNA reads TGCAGTGCTAGTGTGGGGCTAGCGGGATCCTACGAGCAGTACTTC.

The chain couples TRBV6-1 to TRBJ2-7; D gene uncertain. The CDR3 contains 14 residues. The germline V gene encodes CDR1 MNHNS and CDR2 SASEGT. V was shortened by 1 base and J by 3 bases, with 10 bases between the two germline ends. The chain's CDR3 is CASSEVSADYEQYF. CDR3 bases: TGTGCCAGCAGTGAAGTTTCAGCCGACTACGAGCAGTACTTC.

This clonotype was seen more than once but under ten times. The chain joins TRBV7-8 to TRBJ1-1; 7 positions match TRBD1. Germline V gives CDR1 SGHVS, CDR2 FQNEAQ. Trimming at V came to 5 bases and at J to 5 bases, leaving 8 bases not matched to a gene. The CDR3 runs 14 residues. CDR3 sequence: CASSQGGLGTEAFF. The DNA for the CDR3 is TGTGCCAGCAGCCAAGGGGGCCTGGGGACTGAAGCTTTCTTT.

This chain joins TRBV10-3 and TRBJ1-2; TRBD1 aligns across 10 bases. The J segment lost 4 bases and the V segment lost 7 bases, leaving 3 bases of the junction unmatched. The CDR3 is 13 residues long. CDR1 and CDR2 (germline): ENHRY, SYGVKD. For the CDR3, the DNA is TGTGCCATCACTAGGACAGGGGGCTATGGCTACACCTTC. This sequence encodes CAITRTGGYGYTF.

The rearrangement joins TRBV11-2 to TRBJ2-5; a possible D gene is TRBD2 (5 bases). V was pared by 4 bases and J by 7 bases, with 13 bases between. This CDR3 spans 13 amino acids. CDR1 is SGHAT, CDR2 FQNNGV, per germline. CDR3 residues: CASSSDSSGTQYF. The CDR3 coding sequence is TGTGCCAGCAGCTCGGACTCCTCGGGGACCCAGTACTTC.

A remark on this clonotype: A read error is possible here, since a much larger clone lies one base away. V and J are TRBV11-2 and TRBJ1-1; D is undetermined. Germline V gene lookup returns CDR1 SGHAT and CDR2 FQNNGV. There are 15 residues in the CDR3. V lost 3 bases, J lost 4 bases, and 15 bases lay in between. The CDR3 DNA follows: TGTGCCAGCAGCTTGCTATCATCTTCGGGCACTGAAGCTTTCTTT. Translation gives CASSLLSSSGTEAFF.

There are many counts of this clonotype. The chain employs TRBV19 and TRBJ1-6, with 8 nucleotides matching TRBD1. The CDR3 consists of 14 residues. Germline CDR1 reads LNHDA; CDR2 reads SQIVND (reference sequence). Trimming at V came to 3 bases and at J to 10 bases, leaving 5 bases not matched to a gene. In DNA, the CDR3 is TGTGCCAGTAGTATCGACAGGGGTCGGTCACCCCTCCACTTT. Its protein is CASSIDRGRSPLHF.

The sample holds many counts of this clonotype. The chain has TRBV12-3 or TRBV12-4 and TRBJ1-2, with 7 positions matching TRBD1. Trimming at V came to 6 bases and at J to 4 bases, leaving 5 bases not matched to a gene. This CDR3 contains 13 residues. CDR3 sequence reads: CASSSDRVYGYTF. For the CDR3, the DNA is TGTGCCAGCAGCAGCGACAGGGTCTATGGCTACACCTTC.

The chain couples TRBV5-1 to TRBJ1-2; no firm D call. V was cut by 5 bases and J by 4 bases, with 15 bases left in between. Germline V lookup: CDR1 SGHRS, CDR2 YFSETQ. The CDR3 length is 14 residues. The CDR3: CASSNWAMGYGYTF. DNA of the CDR3: TGCGCCAGCAGTAACTGGGCTATGGGCTATGGCTACACCTTC.

The gene calls are TRBV10-3 and TRBJ1-4, with 9 bases that match TRBD1. This CDR3 region has 17 residues. Per the germline V gene, CDR1 is ENHRY and CDR2 is SYGVKD. Germline trimming cut 3 bases from V and 7 bases from J; bases unmatched to any gene: 12. CDR3 sequence reads: CAISDVGDRELSEKLFF. The CDR3, as DNA: TGTGCCATCAGTGATGTCGGGGACAGGGAGCTGAGTGAAAAACTGTTTTTT.

The chain has TRBV5-1 and TRBJ1-1; 8 bases are shared with TRBD1. Germline assignment: CDR1 SGHRS and CDR2 YFSETQ. The CDR3 covers 16 residues. Unmatched junction bases numbered 9, after V lost 4 bases and J lost 1 base. DNA of the CDR3: TGCGCCAGCAGCGTGCGAACCGGGACAGGGAACACTGAAGCTTTCTTT. Translated: CASSVRTGTGNTEAFF.